The TCR beta chain described here comes from a study of identical twins. Points from the study as a whole: The more abundant beta clonotypes in cord blood had fewer insertions, and memory repertoires did not show this. There was an excess of low generation probability in the out-of-frame alpha sequences that twins shared.

The CDR3 consists of 16 residues. Losses at the gene ends were 1 base for V and 7 bases for J; bases not matched to a gene: 13. Germline V gene lookup returns CDR1 MNHEY and CDR2 SMNVEV (reference sequence). This clonotype was counted only a few times. Its specificity is not known. A universal primer site arose from template switching, and cDNA bore unique molecular identifiers. TCRdb itself ran the 5' RACE reads through MiXCR, one entry per CDR3 protein. The sample holds some 1,600,000 distinct CDR3 sequences, under 35% seen once. The J gene is TRBJ2-7, the V gene TRBV27; 7 bases match TRBD1. The receptor's source is a newborn girl in good health. Sequencing was performed on cord blood. The CDR3 spells CASSLWGYYTGEEQYF. The CDR3 DNA sequence: TGTGCCAGCAGTTTATGGGGGTACTACACAGGGGAAGAGCAGTACTTC.